The 25 T cell receptor beta chains in this list originate from one sample, sequenced in a study of CD39 and CD103 CD8 tumor-infiltrating T cells. TCRdb's table, derived via immunoSEQ multiplex PCR, lists solely in-frame clones and lacks some. The data hold approximately 600 clones, with approximately 70% observed a single time. The sample consisted of CD39- CD103+ CD8+ T cells sorted from the tumor. Subset reported: CD103+CD39- single-positive CD45RA- CD8 T cells. These receptors were collected from a human donor with head and neck squamous cell carcinoma.

Sample share makes this clone large. The V gene is TRBV27, the J gene TRBJ1-1; D remains ambiguous. Germline lookup yields CDR1 MNHEY and CDR2 SMNVEV (reference sequence). This CDR3 has 14 amino acids. The ends were cut back, 1 base at V and 6 bases at J, with 12 bases in the middle. CDR3 amino acids: CASSLWGVNAEAFF. The CDR3 DNA follows: TGTGCCAGCAGTTTATGGGGTGTCAACGCTGAAGCTTTCTTT.

The table lists this clone with a count of one. The chain joins TRBV6-6 to TRBJ2-2, with 10 nucleotides matching TRBD1. V lost 5 bases, J lost 6 bases, and 9 bases stayed unmatched. Germline values: CDR1 MNHNY, CDR2 SVGAGI (reference sequence). This CDR3 region has 16 residues. For the CDR3, the DNA is TGTGCCAGCAGTCTAAGACAGGGGGCTATGGCCGGGGAGCTGTTTTTT. Protein: CASSLRQGAMAGELFF.

This clone came up once. CDR3 protein: CASSYTGLADEQYF. CDR3 nucleotide sequence: TGTGCCAGCAGCTACACGGGACTAGCGGACGAGCAGTACTTC. This sequence joins TRBV7-2 and TRBJ2-7, with 11 bases fitting TRBD2. CDR3 size: 14 residues. CDR1 and CDR2 from the germline V gene are SGHTA and FQGNSA. Unmatched junction bases numbered 4, after V lost 4 bases and J lost 5 bases.

This chain uses TRBV18 with TRBJ2-5, with 9 bases identical to TRBD1. Germline V gene lookup returns CDR1 KGHSH and CDR2 LQKENI. The CDR3 covers 18 residues. V was pared by 6 bases and J by 2 bases, with 16 bases of the junction left unmatched. The CDR3 region has the DNA TGTGCCAGCTCGGAGGAGATCCGGGACAGGGACTGGCAAGAGACCCAGTACTTC. Its translation: CASSEEIRDRDWQETQYF.

This rearrangement joins TRBV5-5 to TRBJ1-2, with D tentatively TRBD1 (5 bases). V dropped 2 bases and J dropped 4 bases, with 18 bases sitting between them. CDR3 length: 16 residues. CDR1 SGHKS and CDR2 YYEKEE come from the germline V gene (reference sequence). CDR3 region: CASSFAGGGFAYGYTF. CDR3 sequence (DNA): TGTGCCAGCAGCTTTGCCGGGGGGGGATTTGCCTATGGCTACACCTTC.

The chain carries TRBV28 and TRBJ1-2; D possibly corresponds to TRBD1 (5 bases). This CDR3 is built from 15 residues. Trimming cost V 6 bases and J 2 bases, with 16 bases left between them. In germline, CDR1 is MDHEN, CDR2 SYDVKM. In nucleotides, the CDR3 is TGTGCCAGCAGGGCAACAGGAGGGGTAAACTATGGCTACACCTTC. As protein: CASRATGGVNYGYTF.

The chain uses TRBV2 and TRBJ2-1; weak D call: TRBD2 (7 bases). Per germline, CDR1 SNHLY and CDR2 FYNNEI. Trimming took off 0 bases at V and 7 bases at J, with 13 bases between the two ends. The CDR3 consists of 15 residues. The CDR3 region is CASSEAGGGMNEQFF. CDR3 nucleotide sequence: TGTGCCAGCAGTGAAGCGGGGGGGGGCATGAATGAGCAGTTCTTC.

The chain couples TRBV27 to TRBJ2-1; D is undetermined. The CDR3 contains 12 residues. V was shortened by 6 bases and J by 4 bases, with 7 bases between the two germline ends. Germline assignment: CDR1 MNHEY and CDR2 SMNVEV (reference sequence). DNA of the CDR3: TGTGCCAGCAGGACACTATACAATGAGCAGTTCTTC. It encodes CASRTLYNEQFF.

The V gene is TRBV27, the J gene TRBJ2-7; D is unclear. This CDR3 comprises 14 residues. Trimming took off 5 bases at V and 2 bases at J, with 13 bases between the two ends. Germline CDR1 and CDR2: MNHEY and SMNVEV (reference sequence). The CDR3 spells CASSLIYGTYEQYF. DNA for the CDR3: TGTGCCAGCAGTCTTATCTACGGAACCTACGAGCAGTACTTC.

V gene TRBV27 combines with J gene TRBJ1-4; a possible D gene is TRBD1 (5 bases). There are 15 residues in the CDR3. V lost 3 bases to trimming and J lost 7 bases, with 15 bases between them. Germline CDR1 and CDR2: MNHEY and SMNVEV (reference sequence). CDR3 loop: CASSFRVMPGEKLFF. DNA for the CDR3: TGTGCCAGCAGTTTCAGGGTTATGCCCGGTGAAAAACTGTTTTTT.

This clone was found a few times. The rearrangement joins TRBV5-6 to TRBJ1-2; tentative D call: TRBD1 (5 bases). The CDR3 extends over 14 amino acids. Trimming shortened V by 0 bases and J by 6 bases, and 12 bases separated the two germline ends. CDR1 SGHDT and CDR2 YYEEEE come from the germline V gene. The chain's CDR3 is CASSLVQAHHGYTF. CDR3 nucleotides: TGTGCCAGCAGCTTGGTACAGGCGCACCATGGCTACACCTTC.

This clone was observed a few times. This chain uses TRBV19 with TRBJ2-7; D gene uncertain. The CDR3 sequence is 13 residues long. The germline V gene encodes CDR1 LNHDA and CDR2 SQIVND (reference sequence). V lost 6 bases and J lost 3, with 12 bases in between. The CDR3 bases are TGTGCCAGTAGGGGAACGGGCCTCTACGAGCAGTACTTC. Protein: CASRGTGLYEQYF.

The chain employs TRBV7-9 and TRBJ1-4; D remains ambiguous. This CDR3 region has 15 residues. The V end lost 4 bases, the J end lost 7 bases, and 16 bases lay between the germline ends. The germline V gene has CDR1 SEHNR and CDR2 FQNEAQ (reference sequence). Here the CDR3 reads CASSSQPFLGEKLFF. The CDR3 DNA reads TGTGCCAGCAGCTCACAGCCTTTTTTAGGTGAAAAACTGTTTTTT.

The rearrangement joins TRBV14 to TRBJ1-6; 9 nucleotides line up with TRBD1. This CDR3 is built from 14 residues. The V and J ends lost 3 bases and 10 bases, in that order; junction bases with no gene match: 4. Per the germline V gene, CDR1 is SGHDN and CDR2 is FVKESK. The CDR3 DNA reads TGTGCCAGCAGCCAGGACAGGGGATACTCACCCCTCCACTTT. It is translated as CASSQDRGYSPLHF.

This clone was detected once. The V and J genes are TRBV7-2 and TRBJ2-7; D ambiguous. V was cut by 1 base and J by 3 bases, with 10 bases left in between. CDR1 is SGHTA, CDR2 FQGNSA, per germline. This CDR3 has 14 residues. The CDR3 here is CASSLVNGGYEQYF. DNA of the CDR3: TGTGCCAGCAGCTTAGTAAATGGTGGCTACGAGCAGTACTTC.

J is TRBJ2-1 and V is TRBV5-1, with 7 bases matching TRBD2. The CDR3 runs to 14 residues. Germline V gene lookup returns CDR1 SGHRS and CDR2 YFSETQ. Losses at the gene ends were 3 bases for V and 0 bases for J; bases not matched to a gene: 0. CDR3 region: CASSWGGSYNEQFF. In nucleotides, the CDR3 is TGCGCCAGCAGCTGGGGGGGCTCCTACAATGAGCAGTTCTTC.

CDR3 protein: CASTLMRGNTEAFF. For the CDR3, the DNA is TGTGCCAGTACCCTTATGCGGGGGAACACTGAAGCTTTCTTT. V usage is TRBV19 and J usage is TRBJ1-1; D gene ambiguous. V lost 7 bases to trimming and J lost 1 base, with 13 bases between them. The CDR3 length is 14 residues. Germline CDR1 LNHDA, CDR2 SQIVND (reference sequence).

The CDR3 bases are TGTGCCAGCAGTAACTGGGGGGACAGGGATGCTCGTGGCTACACCTTC. Protein: CASSNWGDRDARGYTF. J is TRBJ1-2 and V is TRBV6-4; 9 positions match TRBD1. The CDR3 totals 16 residues. CDR1 is MRHNA, CDR2 SNTAGT, per germline. J lost 7 bases, V lost 5 bases, and 14 bases had no gene match.

The chain carries TRBV11-2 and TRBJ1-5; D is possibly TRBD1 (5 bases). The CDR3 spans 11 residues. Between the trimmed V and J ends, which lost 0 bases and 14 bases, there was a span of 8 bases. Germline loops: CDR1 SGHAT, CDR2 FQNNGV. The CDR3 loop reads CASSLETVEHF. CDR3 coding DNA: TGTGCCAGCAGCTTAGAGACAGTGGAGCATTTT.

This sequence joins TRBV5-1 and TRBJ2-5, with a tentative D call TRBD2 (7 bases). Germline V gene sequence: CDR1 SGHRS, CDR2 YFSETQ. The CDR3 spans 17 residues. V was trimmed by 3 bases and J by 4 bases, leaving 22 bases between them. CDR3: CASSSLLGGRKGETQYF. CDR3 bases: TGCGCCAGCAGCTCCCTATTGGGGGGGCGCAAAGGAGAGACCCAGTACTTC.

The chain uses TRBV6-6 and TRBJ2-7; D remains unclear. CDR1 MNHNY and CDR2 SVGAGI come from the germline V gene (reference sequence). This CDR3 spans 13 amino acids. Deletions cut 1 base from V and 3 bases from J, with 7 bases between. The CDR3 loop reads CASSYWQDYEQYF. DNA for the CDR3: TGTGCCAGCAGTTACTGGCAGGACTACGAGCAGTACTTC.

The chain couples TRBV7-6 to TRBJ2-7; a weak D match, TRBD1 (6 bases). Trimming removed 6 bases from V and 3 bases from J, with 9 bases in between. The CDR3 covers 12 residues. CDR1 and CDR2 from the germline V gene are SGHVS and FNYEAQ. As DNA, the CDR3 is TGTGCCAGCAGGCAGGGGAGCTACGAGCAGTACTTC. Its translation: CASRQGSYEQYF.

J is TRBJ1-2 and V is TRBV9; the match to TRBD1 covers 7 bases. From germline, CDR1 is SGDLS and CDR2 YYNGEE. This CDR3 contains 13 residues. V was pared by 3 bases and J by 2 bases, with 1 base of the junction left unmatched. CDR3 in amino acids: CASSGGQNYGYTF. DNA of the CDR3: TGTGCCAGCAGCGGGGGACAGAACTATGGCTACACCTTC.

The chain links TRBV30 to TRBJ1-2; tentative D call: TRBD1 (5 bases). V lost 3 bases and J lost 1, with 18 bases in between. The CDR3 has 16 amino acids. The germline V gene has CDR1 GTSNPN and CDR2 SVGIG (reference sequence). The DNA of the CDR3 is TGTGCCTGGAGCTCCACGCAACCGGGGCTTAACTATGGCTACACCTTC. Translated: CAWSSTQPGLNYGYTF.

The genes are TRBV10-3 and TRBJ1-1; D possibly corresponds to TRBD1 (5 bases). Germline V CDR1 and CDR2: ENHRY, SYGVKD. The CDR3 is 16 amino acids. The V gene lost 10 bases and the J gene lost 1 base, with 22 bases spanning the gap. The CDR3, as DNA: TGTGCCACTTCCGGGACGGATGATCCAAAGAACACTGAAGCTTTCTTT. Translating it yields CATSGTDDPKNTEAFF.